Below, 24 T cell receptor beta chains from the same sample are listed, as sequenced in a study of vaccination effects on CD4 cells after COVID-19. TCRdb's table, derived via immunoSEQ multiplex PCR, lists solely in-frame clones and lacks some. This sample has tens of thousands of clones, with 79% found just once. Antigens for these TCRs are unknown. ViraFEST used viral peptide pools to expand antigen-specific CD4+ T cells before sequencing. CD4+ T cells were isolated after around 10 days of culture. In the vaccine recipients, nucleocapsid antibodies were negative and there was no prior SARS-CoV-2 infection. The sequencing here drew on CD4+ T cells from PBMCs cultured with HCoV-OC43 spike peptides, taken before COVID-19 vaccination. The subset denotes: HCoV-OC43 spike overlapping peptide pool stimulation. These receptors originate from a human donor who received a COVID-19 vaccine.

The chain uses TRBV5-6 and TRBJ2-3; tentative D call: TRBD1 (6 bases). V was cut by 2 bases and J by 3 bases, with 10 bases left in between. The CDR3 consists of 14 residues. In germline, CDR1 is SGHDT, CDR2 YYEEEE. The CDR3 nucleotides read TGTGCCAGCAGCTTTTTCAGGGGAACAGATACGCAGTATTTT. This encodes CASSFFRGTDTQYF.

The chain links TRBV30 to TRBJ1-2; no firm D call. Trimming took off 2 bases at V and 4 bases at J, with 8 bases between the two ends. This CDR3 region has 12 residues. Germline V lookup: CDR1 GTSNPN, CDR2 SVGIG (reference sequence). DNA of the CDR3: TGTGCCTGGAGTACACAGCGCTATGGCTACACCTTC. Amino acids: CAWSTQRYGYTF.

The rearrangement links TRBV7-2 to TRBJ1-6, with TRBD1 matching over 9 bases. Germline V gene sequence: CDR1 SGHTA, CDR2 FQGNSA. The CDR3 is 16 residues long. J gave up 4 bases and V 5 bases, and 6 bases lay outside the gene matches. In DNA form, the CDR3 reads TGTGCCAGCAGCCGGGGGACAGGGACTTATAATTCACCCCTCCACTTT. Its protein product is CASSRGTGTYNSPLHF.

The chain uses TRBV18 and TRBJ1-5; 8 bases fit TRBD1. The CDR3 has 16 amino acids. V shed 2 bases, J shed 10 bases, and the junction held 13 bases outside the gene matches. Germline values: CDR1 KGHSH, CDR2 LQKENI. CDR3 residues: CASSPIRTGSRGPQHF. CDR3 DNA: TGTGCCAGCTCACCAATAAGGACAGGGAGCCGCGGTCCCCAGCATTTT.

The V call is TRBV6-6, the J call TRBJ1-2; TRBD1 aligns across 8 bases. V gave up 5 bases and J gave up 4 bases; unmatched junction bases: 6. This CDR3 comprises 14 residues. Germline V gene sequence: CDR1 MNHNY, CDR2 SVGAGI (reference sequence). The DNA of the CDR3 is TGTGCCAGCAGTGTCGGACAGGGAATCTATGGCTACACCTTC. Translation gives CASSVGQGIYGYTF.

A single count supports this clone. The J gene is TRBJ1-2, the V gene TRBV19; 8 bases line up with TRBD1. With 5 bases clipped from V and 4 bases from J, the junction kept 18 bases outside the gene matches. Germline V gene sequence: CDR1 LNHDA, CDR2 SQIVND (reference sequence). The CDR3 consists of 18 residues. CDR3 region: CASSDRLFGQGRIYGYTF. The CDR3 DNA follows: TGTGCCAGTAGTGACCGCCTATTCGGACAGGGTAGGATCTATGGCTACACCTTC. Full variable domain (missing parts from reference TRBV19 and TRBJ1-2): DGGITQSPKYLFRKEGQNVTLSCEQNLNHDAMYWYRQDPGQGLRLIYYSQIVNDFQKGDIAEGYSVSREKKESFPLTVTSAQKNPTAFYLCASSDRLFGQGRIYGYTFGSGTRLTVV.

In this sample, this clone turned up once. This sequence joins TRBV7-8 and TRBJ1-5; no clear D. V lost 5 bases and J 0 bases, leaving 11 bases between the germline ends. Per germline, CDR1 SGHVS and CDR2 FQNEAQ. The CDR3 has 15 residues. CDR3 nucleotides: TGTGCCAGCAGCCGGGCCCCGAATAGCAATCAGCCCCAGCATTTT. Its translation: CASSRAPNSNQPQHF.

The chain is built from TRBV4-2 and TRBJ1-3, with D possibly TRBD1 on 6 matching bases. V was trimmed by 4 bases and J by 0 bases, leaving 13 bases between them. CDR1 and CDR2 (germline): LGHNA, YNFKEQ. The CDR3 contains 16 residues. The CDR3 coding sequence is TGTGCCAGCAGCCTTGGACAGTGGGGCTCTGGAAACACCATATATTTT. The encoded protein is CASSLGQWGSGNTIYF.

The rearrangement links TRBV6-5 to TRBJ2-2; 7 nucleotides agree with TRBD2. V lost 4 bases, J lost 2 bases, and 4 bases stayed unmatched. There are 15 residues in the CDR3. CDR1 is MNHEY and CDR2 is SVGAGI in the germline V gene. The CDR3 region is CASSSAGVNTGELFF. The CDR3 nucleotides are TGTGCCAGCAGTTCGGCGGGGGTAAACACCGGGGAGCTGTTTTTT.

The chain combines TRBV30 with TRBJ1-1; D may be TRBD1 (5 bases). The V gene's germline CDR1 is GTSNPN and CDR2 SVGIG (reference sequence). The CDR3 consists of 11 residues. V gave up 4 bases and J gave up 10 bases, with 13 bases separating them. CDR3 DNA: TGTGCCTGGAAACGGGGGGATTCAGCTTTCTTT. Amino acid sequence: CAWKRGDSAFF.

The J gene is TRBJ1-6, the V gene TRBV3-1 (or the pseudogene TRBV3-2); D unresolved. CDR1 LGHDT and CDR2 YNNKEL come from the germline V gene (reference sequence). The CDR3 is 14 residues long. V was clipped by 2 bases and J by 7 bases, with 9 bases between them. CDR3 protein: CASSQRSVNSPLHF. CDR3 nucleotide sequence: TGTGCCAGCAGCCAAAGATCCGTGAATTCACCCCTCCACTTT.

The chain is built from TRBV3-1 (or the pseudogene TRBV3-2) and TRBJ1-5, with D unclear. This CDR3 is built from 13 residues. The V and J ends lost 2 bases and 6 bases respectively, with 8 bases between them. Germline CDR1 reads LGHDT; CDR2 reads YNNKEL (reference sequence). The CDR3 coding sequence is TGTGCCAGCAGCCAACAAGTCGGTCAGCCCCAGCATTTT. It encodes CASSQQVGQPQHF.

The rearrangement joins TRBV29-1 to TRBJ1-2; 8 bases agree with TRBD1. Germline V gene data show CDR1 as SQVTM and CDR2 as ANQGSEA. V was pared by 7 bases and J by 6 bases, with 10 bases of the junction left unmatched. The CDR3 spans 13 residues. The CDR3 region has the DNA TGCAGCGCCGAGAACAAGGGACAGGATGGCTACACCTTC. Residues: CSAENKGQDGYTF.

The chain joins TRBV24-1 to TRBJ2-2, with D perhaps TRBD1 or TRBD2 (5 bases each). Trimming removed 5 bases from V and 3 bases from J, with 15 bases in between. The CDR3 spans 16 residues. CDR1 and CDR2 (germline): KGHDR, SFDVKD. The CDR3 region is CATSARGVKDTGELFF. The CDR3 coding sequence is TGTGCCACCAGTGCCCGAGGGGTAAAGGACACCGGGGAGCTGTTTTTT.

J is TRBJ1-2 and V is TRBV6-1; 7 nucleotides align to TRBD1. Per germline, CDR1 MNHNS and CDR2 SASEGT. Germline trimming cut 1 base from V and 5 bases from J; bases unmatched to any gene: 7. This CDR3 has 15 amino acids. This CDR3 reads CASSEEGGLGYGYTF. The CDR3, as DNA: TGTGCCAGCAGTGAAGAAGGGGGCCTGGGGTATGGCTACACCTTC.

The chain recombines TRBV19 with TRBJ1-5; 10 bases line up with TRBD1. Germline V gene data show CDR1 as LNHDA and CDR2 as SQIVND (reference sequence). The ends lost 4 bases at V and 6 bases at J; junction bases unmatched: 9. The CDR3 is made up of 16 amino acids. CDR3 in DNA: TGTGCCAGTAGTACCACCGGGACAGGGGTAGGTCAGCCCCAGCATTTT. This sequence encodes CASSTTGTGVGQPQHF.

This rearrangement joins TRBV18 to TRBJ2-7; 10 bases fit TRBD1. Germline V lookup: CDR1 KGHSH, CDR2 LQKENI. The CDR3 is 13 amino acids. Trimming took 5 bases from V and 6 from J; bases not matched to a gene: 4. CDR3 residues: CASSSGQGGEQYV. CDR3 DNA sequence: TGTGCCAGCTCATCAGGACAGGGGGGCGAGCAGTACGTC.

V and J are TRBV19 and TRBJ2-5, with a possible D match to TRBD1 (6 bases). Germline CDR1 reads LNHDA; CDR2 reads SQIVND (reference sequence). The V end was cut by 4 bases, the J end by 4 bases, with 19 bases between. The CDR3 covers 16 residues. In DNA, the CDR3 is TGTGCCAGTAGTACAGGAGCGGCAGGGGCGGTAGAGACCCAGTACTTC. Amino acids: CASSTGAAGAVETQYF.

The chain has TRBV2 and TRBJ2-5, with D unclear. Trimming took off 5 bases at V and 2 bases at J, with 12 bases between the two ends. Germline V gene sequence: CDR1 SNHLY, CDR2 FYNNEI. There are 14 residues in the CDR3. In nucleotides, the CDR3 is TGTGCCAGCAGTCCTAGACGGAAGCAAGAGACCCAGTACTTC. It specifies CASSPRRKQETQYF.

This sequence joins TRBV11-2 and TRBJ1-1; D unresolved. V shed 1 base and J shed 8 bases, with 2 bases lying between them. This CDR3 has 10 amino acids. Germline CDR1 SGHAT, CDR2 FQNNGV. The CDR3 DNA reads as TGTGCCAGCAGCTTAGCAGAAGCTTTCTTT. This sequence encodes CASSLAEAFF.

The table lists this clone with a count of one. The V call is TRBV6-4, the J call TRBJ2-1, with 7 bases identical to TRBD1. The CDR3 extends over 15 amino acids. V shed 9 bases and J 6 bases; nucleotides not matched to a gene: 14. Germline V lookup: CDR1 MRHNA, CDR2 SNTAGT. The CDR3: CARTLRQGIGNEQFF. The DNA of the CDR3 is TGTGCCAGGACGCTCCGACAGGGAATAGGCAATGAGCAGTTCTTC.

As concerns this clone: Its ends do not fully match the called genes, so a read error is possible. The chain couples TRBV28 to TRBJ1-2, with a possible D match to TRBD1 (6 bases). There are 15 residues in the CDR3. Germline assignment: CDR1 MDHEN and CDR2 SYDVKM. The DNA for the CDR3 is TGTGCCTCTACCCAACTGACAGGCCCTAACGATGGCTACACCTTC. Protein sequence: CASTQLTGPNDGYTF.

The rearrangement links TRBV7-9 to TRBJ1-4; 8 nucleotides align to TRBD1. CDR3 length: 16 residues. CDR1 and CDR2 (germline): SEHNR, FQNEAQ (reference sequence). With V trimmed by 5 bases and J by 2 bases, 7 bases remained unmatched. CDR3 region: CASSKDRGGTNEKLFF. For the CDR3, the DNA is TGTGCCAGCAGCAAAGACAGGGGTGGGACTAATGAAAAACTGTTTTTT.

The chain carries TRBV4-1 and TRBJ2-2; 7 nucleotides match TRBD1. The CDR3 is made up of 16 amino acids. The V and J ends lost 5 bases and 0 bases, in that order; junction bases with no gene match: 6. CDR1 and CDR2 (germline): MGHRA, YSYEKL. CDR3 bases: TGCGCCAGCAGCAGCCCGGGACAGACGAACACCGGGGAGCTGTTTTTT. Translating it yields CASSSPGQTNTGELFF.